Presented here are 20 T cell receptor beta chains from one specimen sequenced in a study of Ad26.COV2.S vaccination and SARS-CoV-2 variants. Sample treatment: 19 received Ad26.COV2.S at low or high dose, single or two shots; 5 received placebo; per-sample allocation not given. Sampling happened 63 days after the first vaccine or placebo injection. Sequencing was performed with immunoSEQ multiplex PCR; in TCRdb, only in-frame clones are kept and a portion is missing. Of around 250,000 clones listed, roughly nine tenths are singletons. Source: peripheral blood, taken in a trial of Ad26.COV2.S vaccine versus placebo. These TCRs come from a person between 18 and 65 years old who received the Ad26.COV2.S COVID-19 vaccine or a placebo.

In nucleotides, the CDR3 is TGCGCCAGCAGCCAGGCATCTAGCGGGGGGTTTCAAGAGACCCAGTACTTC. This codes for CASSQASSGGFQETQYF. The V call is TRBV4-1, the J call TRBJ2-5; TRBD2 matches 11 bases. Germline V CDR1 and CDR2: MGHRA, YSYEKL. V was pared by 3 bases and J by 2 bases, with 8 bases of the junction left unmatched. The CDR3 length is 17 residues.

The chain joins TRBV12-3 or TRBV12-4 to TRBJ1-2; no clear D gene. Trimming took 3 bases from V and 8 from J, leaving 7 bases between them. The CDR3 loop spans 11 amino acids. CDR3 region: CASSLGHGYTF. The DNA of the CDR3 is TGTGCCAGCAGTTTGGGCCACGGCTACACCTTC.

This chain uses TRBV6-6 with TRBJ2-1; the D gene could be TRBD1 or TRBD2 (5 bases each). CDR1 and CDR2 from the germline V gene are MNHNY and SVGAGI (reference sequence). V was cut by 7 bases and J by 7 bases, with 20 bases left in between. CDR3 size: 15 residues. CDR3 amino acids: CASNTRRWGRNEQFF. CDR3 in DNA: TGTGCCAGCAATACTAGGCGTTGGGGCCGGAATGAGCAGTTCTTC.

The chain employs TRBV7-2 and TRBJ2-1, with 7 nucleotides matching TRBD2. The germline CDR1 and CDR2 sequences are SGHTA and FQGNSA. CDR3 length: 16 residues. Trimming removed 10 bases from V and 6 bases from J; junction bases left unmatched: 18. The CDR3, as DNA: TGTGCCACCATACTAGCCAGGCTAGCGGTAGGCAATGAGCAGTTCTTC. Translating gives CATILARLAVGNEQFF.

The rearrangement uses TRBV4-2 and TRBJ2-3; tentative D call: TRBD1 (8 bases). Trimming cost V 8 bases and J 4 bases, with 13 bases left between them. This CDR3 contains 13 residues. Germline CDR1 is LGHNA and CDR2 is YNFKEQ. The CDR3 bases are TGTGCCAGCGACAGGGGAGGGGCAGATACGCAGTATTTT. Translation gives CASDRGGADTQYF.

The gene calls are TRBV11-2 and TRBJ2-7; D is possibly TRBD1 (5 bases). CDR3 length: 13 amino acids. Germline CDR1 SGHAT, CDR2 FQNNGV. V gave up 7 bases and J gave up 3 bases, with 13 bases separating them. This chain's CDR3 is CASNHRLHYEQYF. The CDR3 nucleotides are TGTGCCAGCAATCACAGGTTGCACTACGAGCAGTACTTC.

This rearrangement joins TRBV6-1 to TRBJ2-7; tentative D call: TRBD2 (5 bases). The V end was cut by 1 base, the J end by 6 bases, with 10 bases between. From germline, CDR1 is MNHNS and CDR2 SASEGT. CDR3 size: 13 residues. The CDR3 region is CASSEERGREQYF. CDR3 in DNA: TGTGCCAGCAGTGAAGAGAGAGGGCGCGAGCAGTACTTC.

The chain combines TRBV6-2 or TRBV6-3 with TRBJ2-7, with 9 bases that match TRBD2. Germline V gene data show CDR1 as MNHEY and CDR2 as SVGEGT. Unmatched junction bases numbered 7, after V lost 1 base and J lost 3 bases. CDR3 length: 16 amino acids. CDR3: CASSYLVSGGNYEQYF. The CDR3 bases are TGTGCCAGCAGTTACTTAGTTAGCGGGGGAAACTACGAGCAGTACTTC.

This clone was seen a handful of times. The V gene is TRBV27, the J gene TRBJ2-2, with 13 bases matching TRBD2. The germline gives CDR1 MNHEY, CDR2 SMNVEV (reference sequence). The trim removed 6 bases at V and 6 bases at J, leaving 4 bases unmatched. The CDR3 sequence is 15 residues long. Written as DNA, the CDR3 is TGTGCCAGCAGCGTCGGGACTAGCGGGGCCGGGGAGCTGTTTTTT. This translates into CASSVGTSGAGELFF.

This clone showed up just once. The gene calls are TRBV6-5 and TRBJ1-1, with 10 bases lining up with TRBD1. CDR3 length equals 14 residues. CDR1 and CDR2 (germline): MNHEY, SVGAGI. J was trimmed by 6 bases and V by 6 bases; bases with no gene match: 7. The chain's CDR3 is CASSSTGGRAEAFF. CDR3 DNA sequence: TGTGCCAGCAGCTCGACAGGGGGCCGGGCTGAAGCTTTCTTT.

This clone has just a few counts. The rearrangement uses TRBV4-3 and TRBJ1-6; 7 nucleotides line up with TRBD1. The CDR3 loop spans 15 amino acids. The germline V gene has CDR1 LGHNA and CDR2 YSLEER. V was clipped by 0 bases and J by 12 bases; unmatched bases: 8. For the CDR3, the DNA is TGCGCCAGCAGCCAAGATCCCAGGGGGACTGAACCCCTCCACTTT. Protein product: CASSQDPRGTEPLHF.

This clone came up once. The chain combines TRBV5-5 with TRBJ2-6; D unclear. The germline gives CDR1 SGHKS, CDR2 YYEKEE (reference sequence). The ends were cut back, 1 base at V and 0 bases at J, with 8 bases in the middle. CDR3 length: 16 amino acids. The CDR3 DNA reads TGTGCCAGCAGCTTGACTTCGGGCTCTGGGGCCAACGTCCTGACTTTC. Residues: CASSLTSGSGANVLTF.

This clone was detected only once. The chain has TRBV11-2 and TRBJ1-1; D not certain. V dropped 6 bases and J dropped 0 bases, with 5 bases sitting between them. This CDR3 has 12 residues. The V gene's germline CDR1 is SGHAT and CDR2 FQNNGV. The CDR3 coding sequence is TGTGCCAGCAGGGGCTTGAACACTGAAGCTTTCTTT. It encodes CASRGLNTEAFF.

The V and J genes are TRBV19 and TRBJ1-3; no clear D gene. This CDR3 contains 13 residues. The V end lost 9 bases, the J end lost 0 bases, and 9 bases lay between the germline ends. Germline loops: CDR1 LNHDA, CDR2 SQIVND (reference sequence). The CDR3 protein is CASERFSGNTIYF. In DNA form, the CDR3 reads TGTGCCAGCGAGCGGTTCTCTGGAAACACCATATATTTT.

On this clone itself: At one end the junction does not follow the germline gene, possibly because of a read error. The chain uses TRBV29-1 and TRBJ2-3, with D possibly matching TRBD2 (5 bases). This CDR3 is 11 amino acids long. CDR1 SQVTM and CDR2 ANQGSEA come from the germline V gene. This CDR3 is CSVQEGDTQYF. Written as DNA, the CDR3 is TGCAGCGTTCAAGAGGGAGATACGCAGTATTTT.

The chain carries TRBV5-5 and TRBJ2-2; no firm D call. The V gene's germline CDR1 is SGHKS and CDR2 YYEKEE (reference sequence). CDR3 length equals 13 residues. Trimming stripped 1 base from V and 5 bases from J, with 6 bases between. In nucleotides, the CDR3 is TGTGCCAGCAGCTTGTTCGGTACCGGGGAGCTGTTTTTT. It specifies CASSLFGTGELFF.

This chain joins TRBV4-3 and TRBJ1-2; D is possibly TRBD1 (6 bases). The CDR3 consists of 15 residues. The V end was cut by 0 bases, the J end by 4 bases, with 12 bases between. CDR1 is LGHNA and CDR2 is YSLEER in the germline V gene. The CDR3 coding sequence is TGCGCCAGCAGCCAAGATATAACAGGGCGCTATGGCTACACCTTC. Translated, it gives CASSQDITGRYGYTF.

The genes are TRBV7-2 and TRBJ2-5, with D tentatively TRBD2 (6 bases). The ends were cut back, 4 bases at V and 5 bases at J, with 29 bases in the middle. Germline V gene data show CDR1 as SGHTA and CDR2 as FQGNSA. The length of the CDR3 is 19 residues. The CDR3 DNA follows: TGTGCCAGCAGCTCAACCCGGGAGCAGAGTATTATAGGGTTTGAGACCCAGTACTTC. Translation gives CASSSTREQSIIGFETQYF. The whole variable domain, remainder taken from reference TRBV7-2 and TRBJ2-5, is GAGVSQSPSNKVTEKGKDVELRCDPISGHTALYWYRQSLGQGLEFLIYFQGNSAPDKSGLPSDRFSAERTGGSVSTLTIQRTQQEDSAVYLCASSSTREQSIIGFETQYFGPGTRLLVL.

The rearrangement joins TRBV18 to TRBJ1-3; 7 bases agree with TRBD1. Germline V gene lookup returns CDR1 KGHSH and CDR2 LQKENI. The J segment lost 0 bases and the V segment lost 6 bases, leaving 8 bases of the junction unmatched. The CDR3 runs 16 residues. Written as DNA, the CDR3 is TGTGCCAGCTCCCGCGACCGACAGGGCTCTGGAAACACCATATATTTT. It codes for CASSRDRQGSGNTIYF.

The chain couples TRBV3-1 (or the pseudogene TRBV3-2) to TRBJ1-1; 7 positions agree with TRBD1. CDR3 length equals 14 residues. Per germline, CDR1 LGHDT and CDR2 YNNKEL (reference sequence). The J segment lost 5 bases and the V segment lost 4 bases, leaving 7 bases of the junction unmatched. The CDR3 sequence: CASSPSTGSTEAFF. The DNA for the CDR3 is TGTGCCAGCAGCCCATCGACAGGGAGTACTGAAGCTTTCTTT.